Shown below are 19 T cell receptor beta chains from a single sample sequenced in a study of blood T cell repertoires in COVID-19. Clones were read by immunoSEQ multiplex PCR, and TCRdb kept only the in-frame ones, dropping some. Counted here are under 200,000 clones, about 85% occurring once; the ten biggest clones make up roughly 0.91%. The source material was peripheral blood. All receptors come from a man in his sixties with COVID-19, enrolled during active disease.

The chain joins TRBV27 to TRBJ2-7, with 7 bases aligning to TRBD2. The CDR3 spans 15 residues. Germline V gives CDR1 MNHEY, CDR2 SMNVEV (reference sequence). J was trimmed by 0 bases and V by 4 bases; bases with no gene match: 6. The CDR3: CASSSKAGSSYEQYF. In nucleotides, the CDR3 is TGTGCCAGCAGTTCAAAAGCGGGGAGCTCCTACGAGCAGTACTTC.

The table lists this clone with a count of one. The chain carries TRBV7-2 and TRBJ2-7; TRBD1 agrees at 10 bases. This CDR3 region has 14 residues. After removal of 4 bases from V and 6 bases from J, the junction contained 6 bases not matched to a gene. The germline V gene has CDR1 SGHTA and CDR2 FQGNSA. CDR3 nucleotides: TGTGCCAGCAGCTCGACAGGGGGCCGGGGCGAGCAGTACTTC. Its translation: CASSSTGGRGEQYF.

CDR3 residues: CASSAGTSGIDEQFF. The CDR3 nucleotides read TGTGCCAGTAGTGCCGGGACTAGCGGGATCGATGAGCAGTTCTTC. This chain links TRBV19 with TRBJ2-1, with 13 bases that match TRBD2. The CDR3 is 15 residues long. The V and J ends lost 5 bases and 8 bases, in that order; junction bases with no gene match: 6. Germline V lookup: CDR1 LNHDA, CDR2 SQIVND (reference sequence).

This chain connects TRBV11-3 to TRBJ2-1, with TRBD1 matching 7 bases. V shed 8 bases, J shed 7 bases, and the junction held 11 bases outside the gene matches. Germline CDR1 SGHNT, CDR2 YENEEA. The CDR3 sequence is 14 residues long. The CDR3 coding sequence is TGTGCCAGCTCTCTATCGACAGGGTGGAATGAGCAGTTCTTC. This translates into CASSLSTGWNEQFF.

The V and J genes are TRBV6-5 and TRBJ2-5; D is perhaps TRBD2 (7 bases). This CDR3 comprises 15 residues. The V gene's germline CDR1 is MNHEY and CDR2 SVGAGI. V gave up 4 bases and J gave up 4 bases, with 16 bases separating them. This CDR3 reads CASSWTRGGIETQYF. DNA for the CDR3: TGTGCCAGCAGTTGGACAAGGGGGGGAATAGAGACCCAGTACTTC.

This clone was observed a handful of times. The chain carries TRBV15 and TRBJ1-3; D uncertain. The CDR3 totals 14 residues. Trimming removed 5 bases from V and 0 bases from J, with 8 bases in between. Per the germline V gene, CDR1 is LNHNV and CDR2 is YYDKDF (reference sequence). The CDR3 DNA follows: TGTGCCACCAGCCCCGAGAGCTCTGGAAACACCATATATTTT. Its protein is CATSPESSGNTIYF.

CDR3 protein: CATSDSTVSTDTQYF. For the CDR3, the DNA is TGTGCCACCAGTGATAGTACAGTATCCACAGATACGCAGTATTTT. The gene calls are TRBV24-1 and TRBJ2-3; D gene ambiguous. Germline V CDR1 and CDR2: KGHDR, SFDVKD. Trimming left V 3 bases short and J 2 bases short, with 11 bases between. CDR3 length: 15 residues.

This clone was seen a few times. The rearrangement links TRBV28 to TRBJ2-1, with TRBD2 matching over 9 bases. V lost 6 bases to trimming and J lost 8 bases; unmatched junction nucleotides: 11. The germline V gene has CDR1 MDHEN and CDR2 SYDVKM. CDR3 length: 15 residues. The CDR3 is CASRPSAGGLDEQFF. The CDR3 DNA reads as TGTGCCAGCAGGCCGTCGGCGGGAGGGTTAGATGAGCAGTTCTTC.

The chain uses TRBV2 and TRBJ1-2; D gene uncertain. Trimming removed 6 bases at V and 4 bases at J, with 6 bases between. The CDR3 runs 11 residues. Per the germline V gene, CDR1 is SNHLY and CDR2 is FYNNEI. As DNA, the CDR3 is TGTGCCAGCAGCCTAAGCTATGGCTACACCTTC. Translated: CASSLSYGYTF.

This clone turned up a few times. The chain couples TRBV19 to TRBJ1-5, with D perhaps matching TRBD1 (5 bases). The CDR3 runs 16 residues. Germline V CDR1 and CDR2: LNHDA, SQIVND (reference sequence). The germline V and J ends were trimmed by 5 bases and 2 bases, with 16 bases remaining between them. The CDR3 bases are TGTGCCAGTAGTGGCGGGGGTCTAATAGGCAATCAGCCCCAGCATTTT. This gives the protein CASSGGGLIGNQPQHF.

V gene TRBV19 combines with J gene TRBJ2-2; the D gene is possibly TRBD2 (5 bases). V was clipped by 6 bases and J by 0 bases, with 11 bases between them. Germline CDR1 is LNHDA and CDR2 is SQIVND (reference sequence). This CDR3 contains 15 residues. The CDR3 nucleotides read TGTGCCAGTAGGAGAGGCGGGCCGAACACCGGGGAGCTGTTTTTT. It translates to CASRRGGPNTGELFF.

The CDR3 DNA is TGTGCCAGCAGCCATTCTCCTGGGCAGGTCCTCTGGTGGAACACCATATATTTT. It is translated as CASSHSPGQVLWWNTIYF. The rearrangement uses TRBV3-1 (or the pseudogene TRBV3-2) and TRBJ1-3; no reliable D call. V was clipped by 3 bases and J by 7 bases, with 25 bases between them. The CDR3 is 18 residues long. The germline gives CDR1 LGHDT, CDR2 YNNKEL (reference sequence).

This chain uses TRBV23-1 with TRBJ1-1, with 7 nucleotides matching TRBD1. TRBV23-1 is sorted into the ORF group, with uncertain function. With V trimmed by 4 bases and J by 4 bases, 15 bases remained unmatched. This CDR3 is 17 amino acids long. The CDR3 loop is CASSPLQGRGLCTEAFF. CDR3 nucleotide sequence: TGCGCCAGCAGTCCTCTCCAAGGCAGGGGGTTGTGCACTGAAGCTTTCTTT.

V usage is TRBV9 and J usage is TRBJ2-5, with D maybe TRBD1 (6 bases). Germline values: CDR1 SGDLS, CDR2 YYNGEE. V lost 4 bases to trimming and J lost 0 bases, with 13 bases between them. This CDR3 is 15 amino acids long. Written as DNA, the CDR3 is TGTGCCAGCAGCCCAAGGACAGCCTACCAAGAGACCCAGTACTTC. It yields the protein CASSPRTAYQETQYF.

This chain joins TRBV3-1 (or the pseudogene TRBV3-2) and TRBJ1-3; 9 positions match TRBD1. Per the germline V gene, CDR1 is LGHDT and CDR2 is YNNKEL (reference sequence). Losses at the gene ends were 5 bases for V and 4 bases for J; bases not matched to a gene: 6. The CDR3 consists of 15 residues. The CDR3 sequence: CASSARDRVGNTIYF. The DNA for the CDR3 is TGTGCCAGCAGCGCCCGGGACAGGGTCGGAAACACCATATATTTT.

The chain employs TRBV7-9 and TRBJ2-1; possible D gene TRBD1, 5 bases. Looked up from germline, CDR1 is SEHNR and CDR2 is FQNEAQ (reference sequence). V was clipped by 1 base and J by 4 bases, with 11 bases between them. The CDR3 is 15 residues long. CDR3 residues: CASSLGTRVYNEQFF. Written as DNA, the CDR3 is TGTGCCAGCAGCTTAGGTACCAGGGTATACAATGAGCAGTTCTTC.

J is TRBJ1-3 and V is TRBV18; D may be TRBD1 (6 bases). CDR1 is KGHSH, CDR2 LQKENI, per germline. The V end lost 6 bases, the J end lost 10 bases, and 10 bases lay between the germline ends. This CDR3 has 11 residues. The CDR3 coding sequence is TGTGCCAGCTCCCGAGGGGGAACCATATATTTT. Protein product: CASSRGGTIYF.

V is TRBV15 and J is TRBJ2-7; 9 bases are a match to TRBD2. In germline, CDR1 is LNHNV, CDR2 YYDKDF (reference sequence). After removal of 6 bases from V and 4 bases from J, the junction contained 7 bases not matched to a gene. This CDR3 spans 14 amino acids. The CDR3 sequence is CATRTGTSSYEQYF. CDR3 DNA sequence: TGTGCCACCAGAACCGGGACTAGCTCATACGAGCAGTACTTC. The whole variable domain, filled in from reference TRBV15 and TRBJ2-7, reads DAMVIQNPRYQVTQFGKPVTLSCSQTLNHNVMYWYQQKSSQAPKLLFHYYDKDFNNEADTPDNFQSRRPNTSFCFLDIRSPGLGDTAMYLCATRTGTSSYEQYFGPGTRLTVT.

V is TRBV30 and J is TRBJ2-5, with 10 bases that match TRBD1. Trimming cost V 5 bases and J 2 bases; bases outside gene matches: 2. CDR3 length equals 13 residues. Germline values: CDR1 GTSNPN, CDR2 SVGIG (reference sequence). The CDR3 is CAWDRGRQETQYF. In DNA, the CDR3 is TGTGCCTGGGACAGGGGGCGACAAGAGACCCAGTACTTC.